This note documents a single T cell receptor (beta chain) sequence. The sample originates from a study of blood T cell repertoires in COVID-19. As for the study in general: PBMCs, B-cell-depleted T cells, or T cells were the source of the cDNA or gDNA that made up the material.

Per the original methods: Researchers report that nucleated cell counts were estimated from reference gene primer amplification. Method: immunoSEQ multiplex PCR; TCRdb's copy keeps in-frame clones and lacks some. The D gene and trimming were derived from the DNA, and the V and J assignments and clone size from that table. The sample includes 72,000 or so clones, more than 75% of them seen just once. V was clipped by 5 bases and J by 6 bases, with 11 bases between them. Germline assignment: CDR1 MNHEY and CDR2 SVGAGI. The CDR3 is 14 amino acids. The chain combines TRBV6-5 with TRBJ1-6, with no clear D. The sequenced material came from peripheral blood. The clonotype comes from a woman aged 55-75 years with acute or convalescent COVID-19. CDR3 coding DNA: TGTGCCAGCAGTAGAAACGAGGTTAATTCACCCCTCCACTTT. Protein product: CASSRNEVNSPLHF.